Listed below are T cell receptor beta chains from one sample, sequenced in a study of spatial heterogeneity in lung cancer. TCRdb reprocessed the 5' RACE reads with MiXCR, giving one entry per CDR3 protein. The sample contains 50,000 to 60,000 distinct CDR3 sequences, about 7.4% of which appear only once. Specimen: PBMCs, collected at follow-up. The receptor set was obtained from a female donor with early-stage non-small cell lung cancer. Both conserved end residues are part of each CDR3. Fields, in order: V gene, D gene, clone size, J gene, CDR3 DNA, CDR3 protein. D genes are given only for firm matches. Size is stated for part of the rows, as once, few or many counts, or as a class when the clone is expanded.

>TRBV20-1|TRBD1|many|TRBJ2-7
TGCAGTGCTGCGGGACAGGGGGATTACGAGCAGTACTTC
CSAAGQGDYEQYF
>TRBV18|TRBD1|few|TRBJ2-5
TGTGCCAGCTCACCAACACAGGGGCAAGAGACCCAGTACTTC
CASSPTQGQETQYF
>TRBV5-1|-|once|TRBJ1-1
TGCGCCAGCACCTCGGGCAACGTCGCAGCTATGAACACTGAAGCTTTCTTT
CASTSGNVAAMNTEAFF
>TRBV12-3/TRBV12-4|-|many|TRBJ2-3
TGTGCCAGCAGGCGGGACTCCCCGTCGCCCTATTTT
CASRRDSPSPYF
>TRBV9|-|few|TRBJ2-6
TGTGCCAGCAGCGTAGCGGTCTCTGGGGCCAACGTCCTGACTTTC
CASSVAVSGANVLTF
>TRBV7-9|-|many|TRBJ2-3
TGTGCCAGCAGCTTAGCAGGGGGGGATACGCAGTATTTT
CASSLAGGDTQYF
>TRBV18|TRBD1|many|TRBJ1-1
TGTGCCAGCTCACCTTTCGACAGGGGGGCCACTGAAGCTTTCTTT
CASSPFDRGATEAFF
>TRBV7-2|TRBD1|many|TRBJ1-2
TGTGCCCGACAGGGAATAACTGCTAACTATGGCTACACCTTC
CARQGITANYGYTF
>TRBV20-1|-|few|TRBJ2-7
TGCAGTGCTGTCTTATCCAGGGTCTACGAGCAGTACTTC
CSAVLSRVYEQYF
>TRBV9|TRBD2|many|TRBJ2-5
TGTGCCAGCAGCGTAGGGACTAGCGGGTACCAAGAGACCCAGTACTTC
CASSVGTSGYQETQYF
>TRBV28|-|many|TRBJ2-3
TGTGCCAGCAGTTTCCCACCAGGGGGGAACACAGATACGCAGTATTTT
CASSFPPGGNTDTQYF
>TRBV28|TRBD1|few|TRBJ2-7
TGTGCCAGCAGTAGCCCCGGGACAGTCAACGAGCAGTACTTC
CASSSPGTVNEQYF
>TRBV5-1|TRBD2|many|TRBJ2-3
TGCGCCAGCAGACTAGCGGGGGAAACAGATACGCAGTATTTT
CASRLAGETDTQYF
>TRBV5-1|TRBD2|-|TRBJ2-5
TGCGCCAGCAGCTTGGTACTAGCGGGAGAGGAGACCCAGTACTTC
CASSLVLAGEETQYF
>TRBV6-6|-|-|TRBJ1-5
TGTGCCAGCAGTTACAGAAGCAACTTGATTCAGCCCCAGCATTTT
CASSYRSNLIQPQHF
>TRBV3-1|TRBD1|-|TRBJ2-1
TGTGCCACCGCGAGAGCGACAGGGACCTACAATGAGCAGTTCTTC
CATARATGTYNEQFF
>TRBV3-1|TRBD2|-|TRBJ2-3
TGTGCCAGCAGACGACTAGCGGGGGCCACAGATACGCAGTATTTT
CASRRLAGATDTQYF
>TRBV29-1|-|many|TRBJ1-2
TGCAGCGTAGGAGAGTCAAATGGCTACACCTTC
CSVGESNGYTF
>TRBV10-3|-|-|TRBJ1-2
TGTGCCATCAGTTTTAACAGGGAGAACTATGGCTACACCTTC
CAISFNRENYGYTF
>TRBV28|-|many|TRBJ2-7
TGTGCCAGCAGAGGTGTCGGGGGCGCGACCTACGAGCAGTACTTC
CASRGVGGATYEQYF
>TRBV19|TRBD1|-|TRBJ1-5
TGTGCCAGTAGGATGAGGACAGGGCAGAGCAATCAGCCCCAGCATTTT
CASRMRTGQSNQPQHF
>TRBV14|-|many|TRBJ1-4
TGTGCCAGCAGCCAATCACACGCGGGGAGTGAAAAACTGTTTTTT
CASSQSHAGSEKLFF
>TRBV4-1|-|few|TRBJ1-1
TGCGCCAGCAGCCAGTCCCGAAACCGACAGGACACTGAAGCTTTCTTT
CASSQSRNRQDTEAFF
>TRBV2|-|few|TRBJ1-5
TGTGCCAGCAGCTGGACAAGTAGCAATCAGCCCCAGCATTTT
CASSWTSSNQPQHF
>TRBV5-5|-|few|TRBJ1-6
TGTGCCAGCAGCTTGGACTGGCAGTCCTATAATTCACCCCTCCACTTT
CASSLDWQSYNSPLHF
>TRBV28|TRBD1|many|TRBJ1-6
TGTGCCAGCAGAACCTCCGGACAGGGGGCGAATTCACCCCTCCACTTT
CASRTSGQGANSPLHF
>TRBV29-1|TRBD2|few|TRBJ2-3
TGCAGCGTCGAGCGGGGGGCGAGCACAGATACGCAGTATTTT
CSVERGASTDTQYF
>TRBV7-2|-|many|TRBJ2-4
TGTGCCAGCAGCTTAGCGTTGGGGATCCTTGACATTCAGTACTTC
CASSLALGILDIQYF
>TRBV5-6|-|few|TRBJ2-5
TGTGCCGGCAGCTTAAAAGGATCAGGGAAGAAGACCCAGTACTTC
CAGSLKGSGKKTQYF
>TRBV24-1|-|many|TRBJ2-1
TGTGCCACCAGTGATTTGCAAGCAAGCTCCTACAATGAGCAGTTCTTC
CATSDLQASSYNEQFF
>TRBV5-1|TRBD1|many|TRBJ1-4
TGCGCCAGCAGCCCGGGACAGGGGGCTAATGAAAAACTGTTTTTT
CASSPGQGANEKLFF
>TRBV7-2|TRBD2|-|TRBJ2-5
TGTGCCAGCAGCCAAGGGACTAGCGGGGGGAAGCCCCAGTACTTC
CASSQGTSGGKPQYF
>TRBV6-1|-|-|TRBJ2-3
TGTGCCAGCAGTGACACCCTCGTCGGTTGGGTAACAGATACGCAGTATTTT
CASSDTLVGWVTDTQYF
>TRBV6-2/TRBV6-3|TRBD2|many|TRBJ2-3
TGTGCCAGCAGTCGACTAGCGGGGGCCAGCACAGATACGCAGTATTTT
CASSRLAGASTDTQYF
>TRBV2|TRBD2|many|TRBJ2-1
TGTGCCAGCAGTAGCGGGGGGGCTGCGGATGAGCAGTTCTTC
CASSSGGAADEQFF
>TRBV5-1|TRBD1|few|TRBJ1-4
TGCGCCAGCAGCTTCCAGACAGGGGGGGAAGAAAAACTGTTTTTT
CASSFQTGGEEKLFF
>TRBV5-1|-|many|TRBJ2-1
TGCGCCAGCAGCTTACAGCTTTACAATGAGCAGTTCTTC
CASSLQLYNEQFF
>TRBV5-1|TRBD1|many|TRBJ2-3
TGCGCCAGCAGCCCGACAGGGGGAAAAGATACGCAGTATTTT
CASSPTGGKDTQYF
>TRBV4-3|TRBD2|many|TRBJ2-3
TGCGCCAGCAGCCAAGATGGGATAGCGGGGCTTACGCAGTATTTT
CASSQDGIAGLTQYF
>TRBV6-2/TRBV6-3|TRBD2|many|TRBJ2-1
TGTGCCAGCAGTTACTTCAAGCGGGGGGGAGAGCAGTTCTTC
CASSYFKRGGEQFF
>TRBV12-5|-|many|TRBJ1-1
TGTGCTAGTGGTTTTACAGGGATGAGTTCTGGCACTGAAGCTTTCTTT
CASGFTGMSSGTEAFF
>TRBV29-1|TRBD1|many|TRBJ2-1
TGCAGCGTTGAACGGGACAGGGGTTACAATGAGCAGTTCTTC
CSVERDRGYNEQFF
>TRBV5-1|-|-|TRBJ1-1
TGCGCCAGCAGCCCACGGGGGTTAATAACTGAAGCTTTCTTT
CASSPRGLITEAFF
>TRBV7-2|TRBD1|many|TRBJ1-3
TGTGCCAGCAGCTTAAGTACAGGGGCGGGAAACACCATATATTTT
CASSLSTGAGNTIYF
>TRBV9|-|-|TRBJ2-3
TGTGCCAGCAGCCCAGTAAGGGTAAGCACAGATACGCAGTATTTT
CASSPVRVSTDTQYF
>TRBV18|-|-|TRBJ1-4
TGTGCCAGCTCACCGGGACGACCGGAGGAAAAACTGTTTTTT
CASSPGRPEEKLFF